This T cell receptor beta chain was observed in a study of T cells in Graves' hyperthyroidism and ophthalmopathy. About the research overall: Sampling of peripheral blood happened at initial diagnosis, prior to any treatment.

Amplification yielded TCR beta CDR3 regions, with RNA transcripts as the source. A set of HTBI primers served as the primers for a first-round RT-PCR of the TCR CDR3. TCRdb passed the multiplex PCR reads through MiXCR, listing each CDR3 protein once. In the table there are approximately 620,000 distinct CDR3 sequences, more than 15% of which are singletons. The V and J ends lost 3 bases and 5 bases, in that order; junction bases with no gene match: 6. This CDR3 contains 16 residues. The rearrangement joins TRBV12-3 or TRBV12-4 to TRBJ2-1; 11 bases align to TRBD1. The specimen was blood. The receptor's source is a woman aged 40 to 50 with Graves' ophthalmopathy. The chain's CDR3 is CASSFISGQGDNEQFF. The CDR3 DNA is TGTGCCAGCAGTTTCATCTCGGGACAGGGGGACAATGAGCAGTTCTTC.